The T cell receptor beta chain under discussion was sequenced for a study of cytomegalovirus exposure and HLA in healthy donors. General study results and limits: As a later analysis showed, a missense DCLRE1C variant was linked to trimming of TCR beta V- and J-genes. Fewer N-insertions than the 666-donor mean were reportedly shown by an Asian-associated ancestry cluster in a later analysis.

On this clone itself: Its specificity is not known.

The PCR used 60 Vbeta and 13 Jbeta primers. Profiling relied on immunoSEQ multiplex PCR, and the TCRdb table lists in-frame clones only, not all of them. The data hold 130,000 to 150,000 clones, with about 80% observed a single time. Germline V gene data show CDR1 as SGHTA and CDR2 as FQGNSA. The length of the CDR3 is 14 residues. After removal of 7 bases from V and 6 bases from J, the junction contained 7 bases not matched to a gene. The TCR sequence derives from a male donor in good health and CMV-seronegative. V is TRBV7-2 and J is TRBJ1-4, with 8 bases aligning to TRBD1. Sequencing used PBMCs. Here the CDR3 reads CASNQGAWDEKLFF. CDR3 DNA: TGTGCCAGCAACCAGGGGGCTTGGGATGAAAAACTGTTTTTT.